The next 20 T cell receptor beta chains were all read from a single sample in a study of cytomegalovirus exposure and HLA in healthy donors. With 60 Vbeta and 13 Jbeta primers, the PCR was carried out. Libraries were prepared by immunoSEQ multiplex PCR; TCRdb keeps only in-frame clonotypes and omits some of them. The sample has around 120,000 clones, roughly three fifths seen once. The specimen sequenced was PBMCs. These receptors were obtained from a middle-aged woman in good health and CMV-seropositive.

This chain joins TRBV27 and TRBJ2-7, with a tentative D call TRBD1 (5 bases). Germline V gene sequence: CDR1 MNHEY, CDR2 SMNVEV (reference sequence). Trimming cost V 3 bases and J 3 bases, with 9 bases left between them. CDR3 length equals 13 residues. The CDR3: CASSFRQGYEQYF. The CDR3 DNA reads TGTGCCAGCAGTTTTCGGCAGGGCTACGAGCAGTACTTC.

V is TRBV5-6 and J is TRBJ2-7; 7 positions match TRBD1. The germline V gene has CDR1 SGHDT and CDR2 YYEEEE. CDR3 length equals 15 residues. Trimming at V came to 1 base and at J to 2 bases, leaving 6 bases not matched to a gene. CDR3 DNA: TGTGCCAGCAGCTTGCCGGGGACAGACCCCTACGAGCAGTACTTC. As protein: CASSLPGTDPYEQYF.

A few counts support this clone. The rearrangement uses TRBV19 and TRBJ2-3; no definite D call. The germline V gene has CDR1 LNHDA and CDR2 SQIVND (reference sequence). V was clipped by 7 bases and J by 3 bases, with 14 bases between them. The CDR3 contains 14 residues. DNA of the CDR3: TGTGCCAGTACCCATGGGTACAGAACAGATACGCAGTATTTT. This gives the protein CASTHGYRTDTQYF.

CDR3 DNA: TGTGCCAGCAGTGGGGCCGCGGGTGCCGAGCAGTACTTC. Residues: CASSGAAGAEQYF. The gene calls are TRBV6-1 and TRBJ2-5; TRBD2 might be the D (5 bases). The J call is in doubt because the DNA end fits TRBJ2-7 better. Per the germline V gene, CDR1 is MNHNS and CDR2 is SASEGT. The CDR3 is made up of 13 amino acids.

CDR3 coding DNA: TGTGCCAGTAGTCCAAGGACTAGCGGGAGTTCTTACAATGAGCAGTTCTTC. Translation gives CASSPRTSGSSYNEQFF. The chain couples TRBV19 to TRBJ2-1; TRBD2 matches 13 bases. The junction had 8 bases not matched to a gene; V was cut back by 5 bases and J by 4 bases. CDR3 length: 17 amino acids. CDR1 and CDR2 from the germline V gene are LNHDA and SQIVND (reference sequence).

This clone came up once. V usage is TRBV6-5 and J usage is TRBJ2-3; perhaps TRBD2 as D (6 bases). With 4 bases removed from V and 1 base from J, the gap between germline ends came to 15 bases. Germline CDR1 reads MNHEY; CDR2 reads SVGAGI. The CDR3 runs 16 residues. The CDR3 nucleotides are TGTGCCAGCAGTTTGGCAGGGCGGGGCGGCACAGATACGCAGTATTTT. Encoded protein: CASSLAGRGGTDTQYF.

This chain uses TRBV18 with TRBJ2-5; 10 nucleotides agree with TRBD1. The germline V gene has CDR1 KGHSH and CDR2 LQKENI. CDR3 length: 17 residues. The V and J ends lost 0 bases and 1 base, in that order; junction bases with no gene match: 5. CDR3 amino acids: CASSPPRTGGSQETQYF. CDR3 coding DNA: TGTGCCAGCTCACCACCGAGGACAGGGGGGAGCCAAGAGACCCAGTACTTC.

The chain combines TRBV7-2 with TRBJ1-4, with D perhaps TRBD1 (6 bases). Germline V lookup: CDR1 SGHTA, CDR2 FQGNSA. The V gene lost 5 bases and the J gene lost 0 bases, with 10 bases spanning the gap. The CDR3 totals 15 residues. CDR3 protein: CASSLRQATNEKLFF. The CDR3 nucleotides read TGTGCCAGCAGCCTGAGACAGGCAACTAATGAAAAACTGTTTTTT.

J is TRBJ2-1 and V is TRBV28; weak D call: TRBD2 (5 bases). Trimming removed 5 bases from V and 3 bases from J, with 14 bases in between. This CDR3 region has 15 residues. Germline CDR1 MDHEN, CDR2 SYDVKM. The CDR3 loop reads CASSRSGGDYNEQFF. The CDR3 DNA sequence: TGTGCCAGCAGTCGGAGCGGAGGCGACTACAATGAGCAGTTCTTC.

The chain links TRBV27 to TRBJ1-6; 8 bases agree with TRBD1. V shed 3 bases and J 8 bases; nucleotides not matched to a gene: 3. Germline V gene lookup returns CDR1 MNHEY and CDR2 SMNVEV (reference sequence). The CDR3 is made up of 14 amino acids. CDR3 protein: CASSFLDRDSPLHF. CDR3 coding DNA: TGTGCCAGCAGTTTCCTGGACAGGGATTCACCCCTCCACTTT.

The chain uses TRBV10-3 and TRBJ2-7; 11 bases are shared with TRBD2. The CDR3 length is 16 residues. The germline V gene has CDR1 ENHRY and CDR2 SYGVKD. Trimming removed 2 bases from V and 5 bases from J; junction bases left unmatched: 8. The CDR3 DNA follows: TGTGCCATCAGTGAGACGCCCGGACTAGCGGGTGACGAGCAGTACTTC. This encodes CAISETPGLAGDEQYF.

In regard to this clone: The junction shows a germline mismatch at one end, possibly a read error. This sequence joins TRBV7-9 and TRBJ2-7; D not resolved. Germline values: CDR1 SEHNR, CDR2 FQNEAQ (reference sequence). The CDR3 runs to 13 residues. CDR3 amino acids: CSSSPDLHYEQYF. CDR3 nucleotides: TGTTCCAGCAGCCCCGACTTACACTACGAGCAGTACTTC.

The gene calls are TRBV6-1 and TRBJ1-2, with TRBD1 as a possible D gene (6 bases). The V and J ends lost 2 bases and 2 bases respectively, with 15 bases between them. In germline, CDR1 is MNHNS, CDR2 SASEGT. The CDR3 length is 16 residues. CDR3 coding DNA: TGTGCCAGCAGTGAACGGGGCCGGGACAACAACTATGGCTACACCTTC. Translated: CASSERGRDNNYGYTF.

This chain uses TRBV29-1 with TRBJ2-1; the match to TRBD2 covers 11 bases. V lost 7 bases to trimming and J lost 8 bases; unmatched junction nucleotides: 16. Germline V gives CDR1 SQVTM, CDR2 ANQGSEA. The CDR3 spans 16 residues. The CDR3 DNA is TGCAGCGCCGACGGCCTAGCGGGAGGACTAGAAGATGAGCAGTTCTTC. Amino acids: CSADGLAGGLEDEQFF.

V usage is TRBV7-6 and J usage is TRBJ2-1; tentative D call: TRBD2 (6 bases). With 2 bases removed from V and 7 bases from J, the gap between germline ends came to 12 bases. Per germline, CDR1 SGHVS and CDR2 FNYEAQ. This CDR3 has 14 amino acids. The DNA of the CDR3 is TGTGCCAGCAGCTTACCGGGACTTAAAAATGAGCAGTTCTTC. Its protein product is CASSLPGLKNEQFF.

The genes are TRBV18 and TRBJ1-1; no firm D call. The germline gives CDR1 KGHSH, CDR2 LQKENI. The V gene lost 4 bases and the J gene lost 1 base, with 7 bases spanning the gap. The CDR3 is 13 residues long. The CDR3 DNA follows: TGTGCCAGCTCACAACTATCGAACACTGAAGCTTTCTTT. It translates to CASSQLSNTEAFF.

The V gene is TRBV4-2, the J gene TRBJ1-2; a weak D match, TRBD1 (5 bases). The CDR3 runs to 15 residues. The ends were cut back, 1 base at V and 2 bases at J, with 11 bases in the middle. Per germline, CDR1 LGHNA and CDR2 YNFKEQ. CDR3 protein: CASSQGGGLNYGYTF. CDR3 in DNA: TGTGCCAGCAGCCAAGGGGGGGGACTCAACTATGGCTACACCTTC.

The V and J genes are TRBV30 and TRBJ2-6; D gene uncertain. Germline V CDR1 and CDR2: GTSNPN, SVGIG (reference sequence). The CDR3 spans 11 residues. The V gene lost 6 bases and the J gene lost 4 bases, with 4 bases spanning the gap. The chain's CDR3 is CACGGANVLTF. The CDR3 nucleotides are TGTGCCTGCGGGGGGGCCAACGTCCTGACTTTC.

This clone has only a few counts. The chain is built from TRBV11-1 and TRBJ1-1, with 7 bases lining up with TRBD1. The CDR3 is 13 residues long. Unmatched junction bases numbered 7, after V lost 5 bases and J lost 7 bases. The germline gives CDR1 SGHAT, CDR2 FQDESV (reference sequence). In DNA form, the CDR3 reads TGTGCCAGCAGCACCCACAGGGGTCTTGAAGCTTTCTTT. Translation: CASSTHRGLEAFF.

The CDR3 region has the DNA TGTGCCAGCAGCCAAGAAGTACAGGTATCTAACTACGAGCAGTACTTC. Amino acids: CASSQEVQVSNYEQYF. The V and J genes are TRBV4-2 and TRBJ2-7; weak D call: TRBD1 (5 bases). The CDR3 spans 16 residues. Trimming removed 0 bases at V and 3 bases at J, with 15 bases between. Germline CDR1 and CDR2: LGHNA and YNFKEQ.